The 21 T cell receptor beta chains reported below all come from one sample, sequenced in a study of tissue T cells after allogeneic stem cell transplantation. This table comes from immunoSEQ multiplex PCR, and its TCRdb copy is limited to in-frame clones, with some not included. This table has 15,000 to 20,000 clones, roughly 70% appearing once. The source material was spleen. The receptor source for this set is a female BALB/c mouse in good health. This line is of MHC haplotype H2-d.

Comment on this clone: Gene names denote mouse genes. The read halts 1 residue ahead of the CDR3 end, with the missing end drawn from the germline J gene. Other DNA sequences in this specimen translate into the identical CDR3. The chain uses TRBV5 and TRBJ2-3; 8 nucleotides line up with TRBD1. The CDR3 has 15 amino acids. The germline V gene has CDR1 LGHNA and CDR2 YNLKQL (reference sequence). Unmatched junction bases numbered 1, after V lost 2 bases and J lost 0 bases. CDR3 loop: CASSQTGGSAETLYF. CDR3 DNA (partial): TGTGCCAGCAGCCAAACAGGGGGTAGTGCAGAAACGCTGTAT.

As concerns this clone: Gene names are mouse gene names. The CDR3 region is CGAREGGSQNTLYF. CDR3 DNA (partial): TGTGGTGCTAGGGAAGGGGGAAGTCAAAACACCTTGTAC. This chain connects TRBV20 to TRBJ2-4; maybe TRBD1 (6 bases). The read falls 1 residue short of the CDR3 end, and the missing part is taken from the germline J gene. V lost 0 bases and J 0 bases, leaving 7 bases between the germline ends. Germline V gives CDR1 GFQATS, CDR2 STVNSAI. The CDR3 is 14 amino acids.

Only one count was recorded for this clone. A junction end diverges from the germline sequence, so it may reflect a read error. The genes are named according to mouse. The read ends 1 residue before the CDR3 terminus; that terminus is restored from the germline J gene. The chain has TRBV31 and TRBJ2-3; D is possibly TRBD1 (6 bases). This CDR3 region has 14 residues. The germline V gene has CDR1 GKSSPN and CDR2 SITVG. The sequenced part of the CDR3 DNA is TGTGCCTGGAGTCTAGGGGGTAGTGCGGAAACGCTGTAT. As protein: CAWSLGGSAETLY. The full CDR3 protein reads CAWSLGGSAETLYF.

For this clone: Mouse gene names apply. The read stops 1 residue short of the end of the CDR3; the missing end is completed from the germline J gene. V usage is TRBV19 and J usage is TRBJ2-1; 9 nucleotides agree with TRBD1. The junction had 3 bases not matched to a gene; V was cut back by 4 bases and J by 1 base. CDR1 is FNHDT and CDR2 is SITEND in the germline V gene (reference sequence). This CDR3 spans 15 amino acids. CDR3 residues: CASSVGTGNYAEQFF. The sequenced CDR3 bases are TGTGCCAGCAGTGTCGGGACAGGGAACTATGCTGAGCAGTTC.

This clone was seen a handful of times. The listed genes are named as in mouse. Sequencing ends 1 residue short of the CDR3 end; the germline J gene provides the rest. The chain links TRBV19 to TRBJ2-7, with 7 bases fitting TRBD2. Germline CDR1 reads FNHDT; CDR2 reads SITEND (reference sequence). The CDR3 is 13 amino acids. The V gene end was trimmed by 3 bases and the J gene end by 4 bases; junction bases not matched to a gene: 4. The sequenced CDR3 bases are TGTGCCAGCAGTACCGGGGGGGAGTATGAACAGTAC. Residues: CASSTGGEYEQY. The whole CDR3 sequence is CASSTGGEYEQYF.

This clone showed up just once. Gene labels here are mouse ones. The CDR3 extends 1 residue past the end of the read, so its final part is completed from the germline J gene. V gene TRBV19 combines with J gene TRBJ2-3, with D perhaps given as TRBD1 or TRBD2 (5 bases each). Germline loops: CDR1 FNHDT, CDR2 SITEND (reference sequence). The CDR3 spans 13 residues. Trimming shortened V by 2 bases and J by 2 bases, and 6 bases separated the two germline ends. The part of the CDR3 DNA that was read is TGTGCCAGCAGTATGGGGGATGCAGAAACGCTGTAT. Translated: CASSMGDAETLY. The entire CDR3 protein reads CASSMGDAETLYF. Full variable domain (remainder filled in from reference TRBV19 and TRBJ2-3): GGIITQTPKFLIGQEGQKLTLKCQQNFNHDTMYWYRQDSGKGLRLIYYSITENDLQKGDLSEGYDASREKKSSFSLTVTSAQKNEMAVFLCASSMGDAETLYFGSGTRLTVL.

Note on this clone: Germline and genes here are mouse. The read stops 1 residue short of the end of the CDR3; the missing end is completed from the germline J gene. The chain uses TRBV2 and TRBJ2-5, with TRBD2 matching 10 bases. Unmatched junction bases numbered 5, after V lost 3 bases and J lost 2 bases. CDR1 is LGHNA, CDR2 YSYQKL, per germline. The CDR3 has 16 residues. The CDR3 loop is CASSHRWGGAQDTQYF. The CDR3 bases that were read are TGTGCCAGCAGCCACCGCTGGGGGGGCGCCCAAGACACCCAGTAC.

Concerning this clone: Here the gene names and germline are mouse. The DNA ends 1 residue before the CDR3 does, and the rest of the CDR3 is filled in from the germline J gene. V usage is TRBV13-2 and J usage is TRBJ1-5; a weak D match, TRBD1 (6 bases). V lost 7 bases and J 7 bases, leaving 9 bases between the germline ends. CDR3 length: 11 amino acids. Germline CDR1 and CDR2: NNHNN and SYGAGS (reference sequence). The covered CDR3 bases are TGTGCCAGCCGGGGACAACAGGCTCCGCTT. Amino acid sequence: CASRGQQAPL. The complete CDR3 sequence is CASRGQQAPLF.

Concerning this clone: Germline and genes here are mouse. Read data end 1 residue before the CDR3 end; the end is taken from the germline J gene. The V gene is TRBV13-2, the J gene TRBJ2-2; TRBD2 agrees at 8 bases. J was trimmed by 1 base and V by 6 bases; bases with no gene match: 2. Germline CDR1 and CDR2: NNHNN and SYGAGS (reference sequence). This CDR3 region has 14 residues. The sequenced part of the CDR3 DNA is TGTGCCAGCGACCTGGGGGGAAACACCGGGCAGCTCTAC. Translating it yields CASDLGGNTGQLY. The CDR3 in full is CASDLGGNTGQLYF.

Regarding this clone: Mouse names are used for the genes. Read coverage stops 1 residue before the CDR3 terminus; the germline J gene supplies the remainder. The V gene is TRBV3, the J gene TRBJ2-7; 12 bases match TRBD2. Trimming took 3 bases from V and 6 from J; bases not matched to a gene: 3. The CDR3 sequence is 14 residues long. CDR1 and CDR2 (germline): SNHLY, FYNGKV (reference sequence). Partial CDR3 DNA: TGTGCCAGCAGCTTTGACTGGGGGGGCGGTGAACAGTAC. This encodes CASSFDWGGGEQY. The full CDR3 is CASSFDWGGGEQYF.

Note on this clone: Gene names and germline refer to mouse. The CDR3 extends 1 residue past the end of the read, so its final part is completed from the germline J gene. The chain has TRBV19 and TRBJ2-7, with 11 bases that match TRBD1. J lost 5 bases, V lost 7 bases, and 2 bases had no gene match. Germline CDR1 and CDR2: FNHDT and SITEND (reference sequence). This CDR3 contains 12 residues. The covered CDR3 bases are TGTGCCAGCGGGACAGGGGGAGATGAACAGTAC. Its translation is CASGTGGDEQY. The entire CDR3 reads CASGTGGDEQYF.

Remarks on this clone: Gene names refer to mouse genes. The CDR3 end is not reached by the read, which stops 1 residue before it; the germline J gene fills it in. The chain links TRBV1 to TRBJ1-1, with D unclear. Germline assignment: CDR1 NSQYPW and CDR2 LRSPGD (reference sequence). The CDR3 runs 14 residues. V was shortened by 4 bases and J by 1 base, with 10 bases between the two germline ends. CDR3 sequence: CTCSGTGRNTEVFF. The DNA read from the CDR3 is TGCACCTGCAGTGGGACGGGCAGAAACACAGAAGTCTTC.

As regards this clone: Gene names follow the mouse nomenclature. The read is 1 residue too short to cover the CDR3 end, so that end is filled in from the germline J gene. The gene calls are TRBV2 and TRBJ2-7, with TRBD2 identical over 11 bases. Germline V gene lookup returns CDR1 LGHNA and CDR2 YSYQKL. The CDR3 contains 14 residues. V lost 3 bases, J lost 7 bases, and 5 bases stayed unmatched. CDR3 sequence reads: CASSHTGGAREQYF. CDR3 DNA, as far as it was read: TGTGCCAGCAGCCACACTGGGGGGGCACGGGAACAGTAC.

About this clone itself: Germline and genes here are mouse. The sequenced fragment ends 1 residue before the CDR3 boundary, so the rest is inferred from the germline J gene. The chain joins TRBV29 to TRBJ1-1; the D gene is possibly TRBD1 (6 bases). Per the germline V gene, CDR1 is MSHET and CDR2 is SYDVDS. The germline V and J ends were trimmed by 5 bases and 4 bases, with 11 bases remaining between them. The CDR3 totals 13 residues. CDR3 DNA (partial): TGTGCTAGCAGTCTCCCGGACAGCACAGAAGTCTTC. This translates into CASSLPDSTEVF. The whole CDR3 protein reads CASSLPDSTEVFF.

On this clone itself: Mouse names are used for the genes. The CDR3: CASSPRKTNTEVFF. Incomplete CDR3 DNA: TGTGCCAGCAGCCCCCGCAAAACAAACACAGAAGTCTTC. The V gene is TRBV5, the J gene TRBJ1-1; D not certain. The missing CDR3 end, 1 residue past where the read stops, is filled in from the germline J gene. Per germline, CDR1 LGHNA and CDR2 YNLKQL (reference sequence). V was cut by 4 bases and J by 0 bases, with 9 bases left in between. The CDR3 runs 14 residues.

As concerns this clone: The gene symbols are mouse symbols. The CDR3 goes on 1 residue after the read ends, and that part is filled in from the germline J gene. The gene calls are TRBV13-1 and TRBJ2-7; D may be TRBD1 (6 bases). V was shortened by 1 base and J by 7 bases, with 9 bases between the two germline ends. The CDR3 spans 12 residues. Germline V gives CDR1 NSHNY, CDR2 SYGAGN. The CDR3 spells CASSDQGREQYF. The covered CDR3 bases are TGTGCCAGCAGTGATCAGGGGCGAGAACAGTAC.

Comment on this clone: All gene names here are mouse names. Sequencing ends 1 residue short of the CDR3 end; the germline J gene provides the rest. The chain couples TRBV20 to TRBJ2-7; the match to TRBD1 covers 7 bases. Germline values: CDR1 GFQATS, CDR2 STVNSAI. V gave up 3 bases and J gave up 4 bases; unmatched junction bases: 0. The CDR3 contains 11 residues. The CDR3: CGARQGYEQYF. Partial CDR3 DNA: TGTGGTGCTAGACAGGGGTATGAACAGTAC.

This clone has a single count. Germline and genes: mouse. Incomplete CDR3 DNA: TGTGCCAGCGGTGGCAACAACGAAAGATTATTT. It encodes CASGGNNERLF. The entire CDR3 is CASGGNNERLFF. The chain couples TRBV13-2 to TRBJ1-4, with D unclear. The read ends 1 residue early relative to the CDR3; the germline J gene fills the gap. The CDR3 spans 12 residues. Per germline, CDR1 NNHNN and CDR2 SYGAGS (reference sequence). V shed 3 bases and J shed 4 bases, with 4 bases lying between them.

This clone was picked up a small number of times. Gene names and germline match the mouse. Read coverage stops 1 residue before the CDR3 terminus; the germline J gene supplies the remainder. J is TRBJ1-3 and V is TRBV24; maybe TRBD1 (5 bases). The CDR3 has 14 residues. The V and J ends lost 7 bases and 0 bases respectively, with 10 bases between them. Looked up from germline, CDR1 is KGHTA and CDR2 is FRNEEI. The chain's CDR3 is CASNPDISGNTLYF. Partial CDR3 DNA: TGTGCCAGCAACCCGGACATTTCTGGAAATACGCTCTAT.

Notes on this clone: Gene and germline names: mouse. The CDR3 goes on 1 residue after the read ends, and that part is filled in from the germline J gene. J is TRBJ1-1 and V is TRBV29; the match to TRBD1 covers 9 bases. CDR3 length equals 14 residues. With V trimmed by 7 bases and J by 2 bases, 5 bases remained unmatched. Germline V CDR1 and CDR2: MSHET, SYDVDS. CDR3 sequence: CASTHTGGNTEVFF. CDR3 DNA (partial): TGTGCTAGCACCCATACAGGGGGCAACACAGAAGTCTTC.

A remark on this clone: Germline and genes: mouse. The DNA ends 1 residue before the CDR3 does, and the rest of the CDR3 is filled in from the germline J gene. The V and J genes are TRBV20 and TRBJ1-4; D might be TRBD1 (6 bases). The CDR3 contains 12 residues. Trimming took 1 base from V and 6 from J, leaving 6 bases between them. Per germline, CDR1 GFQATS and CDR2 STVNSAI. The CDR3 bases that were read are TGTGGTGCTAGGGCAGGGGACGAAAGATTATTT. Its translation: CGARAGDERLF. The full CDR3 sequence reads CGARAGDERLFF.